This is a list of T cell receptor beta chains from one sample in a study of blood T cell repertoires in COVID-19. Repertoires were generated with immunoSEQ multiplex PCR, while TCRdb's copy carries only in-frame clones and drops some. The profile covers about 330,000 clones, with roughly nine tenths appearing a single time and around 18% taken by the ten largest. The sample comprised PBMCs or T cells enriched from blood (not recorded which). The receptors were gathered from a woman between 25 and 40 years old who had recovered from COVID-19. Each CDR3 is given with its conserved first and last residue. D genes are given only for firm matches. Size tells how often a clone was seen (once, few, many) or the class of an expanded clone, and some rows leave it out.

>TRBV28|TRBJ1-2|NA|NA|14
TGTGCCAGCAGTTTGGGTGCCAGACTCCATGGCTACACCTTC
CASSLGARLHGYTF
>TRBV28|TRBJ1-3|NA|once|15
TGTGCCAGCAGTATGGACAGATTACTGGGAAACACCATATATTTT
CASSMDRLLGNTIYF
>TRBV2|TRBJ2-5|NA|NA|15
TGTGCCAGCAGTGAAATTCCTAGCGCGGGCGAGACCCAGTACTTC
CASSEIPSAGETQYF
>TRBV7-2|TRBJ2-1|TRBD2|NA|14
TGTGCCAGCAGCCCTAGCGGGGGGAACAATGAGCAGTTCTTC
CASSPSGGNNEQFF
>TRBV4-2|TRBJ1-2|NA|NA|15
TGTGCCAGCAGCCAAGATCGCACTTATAACTATGGCTACACCTTC
CASSQDRTYNYGYTF
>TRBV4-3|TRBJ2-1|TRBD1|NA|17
TGCGCCAGCAGCCAAGATCGGGGGACAGGGGCTGGGAATGAGCAGTTCTTC
CASSQDRGTGAGNEQFF
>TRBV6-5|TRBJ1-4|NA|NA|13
TGTGCCAGCCGTTTAATTTCAAGCGAGAAACTGTTTTTT
CASRLISSEKLFF
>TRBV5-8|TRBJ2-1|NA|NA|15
TGTGCCAGCAGCTTCGCATCCAGCTCCTACAATGAGCAGTTCTTC
CASSFASSSYNEQFF
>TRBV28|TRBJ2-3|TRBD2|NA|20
TGTGCCAGCAGTTCGAGACTAGCGGGTACTAGTATCCATGACACAGATACGCAGTATTTT
CASSSRLAGTSIHDTDTQYF
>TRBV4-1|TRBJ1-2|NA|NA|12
TGCGCCAGCAGCCAAGCCGGCGGGGGCTACACCTTC
CASSQAGGGYTF
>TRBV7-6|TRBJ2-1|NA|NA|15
TGTGCCAGCAGCTTAGTGGAGGACGCCGAAGATGAGCAGTTCTTC
CASSLVEDAEDEQFF
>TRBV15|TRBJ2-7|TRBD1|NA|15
TGTGCCACCAGCAGAGATCAGGGACAGTTCTACGAGCAGTACTTC
CATSRDQGQFYEQYF
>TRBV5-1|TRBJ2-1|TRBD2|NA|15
TGCGCCAGCAGCTTACTAGCGAGCCCCTACAATGAGCAGTTCTTC
CASSLLASPYNEQFF
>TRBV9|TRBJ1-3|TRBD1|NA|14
TGTGCCAGCAGCTGGGCGACAGGGAAGGACACCATATATTTT
CASSWATGKDTIYF
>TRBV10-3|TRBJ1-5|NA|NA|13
TGTGCCATCAGCAGGGAAAGCAATCAGCCCCAGCATTTT
CAISRESNQPQHF
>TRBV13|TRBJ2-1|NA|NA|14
TGTGCCAGCAGCTTAGTGGGAGGCTACAATGAGCAGTTCTTC
CASSLVGGYNEQFF
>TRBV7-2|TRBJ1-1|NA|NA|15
TGTGCCAGCAGCTTAGGGCAGGTCCGGTCCGCTGAAGCTTTCTTT
CASSLGQVRSAEAFF
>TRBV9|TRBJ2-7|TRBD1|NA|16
TGTGCCAGCAGCGTAGCCGGACAGGGGAGTCCCTACGAGCAGTACTTC
CASSVAGQGSPYEQYF
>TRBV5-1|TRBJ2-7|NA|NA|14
TGCGCCAGCAGCCAGGGCAGGGAATCCCACGAGCAGTACTTC
CASSQGRESHEQYF
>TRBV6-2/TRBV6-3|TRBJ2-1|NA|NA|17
TGTGCCAGCAGCCTTCCCCGGCGGGGAAAGCACAATGAGCGGCAGTTCTTC
CASSLPRRGKHNERQFF
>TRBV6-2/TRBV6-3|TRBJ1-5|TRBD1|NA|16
TGTGCCAGCAGTAAGCACAGGGGGCTCGAAGGTGAGCCCCAGCATTTT
CASSKHRGLEGEPQHF
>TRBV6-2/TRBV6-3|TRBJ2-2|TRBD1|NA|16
TGTGCCAGCAGCAGCAGGGGGCCCTCGAACACCGGGGAGCTGTTTTTT
CASSSRGPSNTGELFF
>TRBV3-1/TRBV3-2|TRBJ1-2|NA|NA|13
TGTGCCAGCAGCCAAGCTCTAAACTATGGCTACACCTTC
CASSQALNYGYTF
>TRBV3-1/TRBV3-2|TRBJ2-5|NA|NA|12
TGTGCCAGCAGCCGCCTACTAGCGACCCAGTACTTC
CASSRLLATQYF